These T cell receptor beta chains were read from a single sample in a study of blood T cell repertoires in COVID-19. Generated by immunoSEQ multiplex PCR, the TCRdb table keeps only in-frame clones and is missing some. Altogether about 160,000 clones are present, 79% being singletons, with the ten largest covering around 8.1%. Sequencing used peripheral blood. These receptors all come from a woman aged 60-75 years with COVID-19, enrolled during active disease. The CDR3 runs from the conserved cysteine through the conserved F or W. The D gene is left open where the match is weak. Rows give clone size only sometimes, using once, few, many, or a class for an expanded clone.

D gene,V gene,clone size,J gene,CDR3 DNA,CDR3 protein
NA,TRBV4-1,many,TRBJ1-5,TGCGCCAGCAGCCAAGGAAGGGGCAGGGACAATCAGCCCCAGCATTTT,CASSQGRGRDNQPQHF
TRBD1,TRBV27,NA,TRBJ1-5,TGTGCCAGCAGTTCCTACAGGGGGTTTCTCTCATATAGCAATCAGCCCCAGCATTTT,CASSSYRGFLSYSNQPQHF
TRBD1,TRBV19,NA,TRBJ1-4,TGTGCCAGTAGTATTCCAGGACAGGCCGCAACTAATGAAAAACTGTTTTTT,CASSIPGQAATNEKLFF
NA,TRBV5-5,NA,TRBJ2-5,TGTGCCAGCAGCTTGATGGAGGGAGAGACCCAGTACTTC,CASSLMEGETQYF
TRBD1,TRBV7-3,many,TRBJ2-7,TGTGCCAGCATCCCTATCGACAGGGGAGTTTTCAGCGAGCAGTACTTC,CASIPIDRGVFSEQYF
TRBD1,TRBV19,NA,TRBJ2-1,TGTGCCAGTGGACAGGGCCCCTACAATGAGCAGTTCTTC,CASGQGPYNEQFF
TRBD1,TRBV28,NA,TRBJ2-7,TGTGCCTCCACCGGGACAGTCTACGAGCAGTACTTC,CASTGTVYEQYF
NA,TRBV18,NA,TRBJ1-3,TGTGCCAGCTCATCCTCACAGGGAAACACCATATATTTT,CASSSSQGNTIYF
TRBD1,TRBV25-1,NA,TRBJ1-1,TGTGCCAGCAGTGAGTTTACCGGGCTGGGCGGGACAGGCACTGAAGCTTTCTTT,CASSEFTGLGGTGTEAFF
TRBD2,TRBV5-1,NA,TRBJ2-1,TGCGCCAGCAGATCACTAGCGGGAGTTGAGCAGTTCTTC,CASRSLAGVEQFF
TRBD2,TRBV27,NA,TRBJ2-2,TGTGCCAGCAGTTTACTTCCTAGCGGGAGTGCCGGGGAGCTGTTTTTT,CASSLLPSGSAGELFF
TRBD2,TRBV5-1,NA,TRBJ2-3,TGCGCCAGCAGCCCTCTAGCGGGGGGCTCGACAGATACGCAGTATTTT,CASSPLAGGSTDTQYF
NA,TRBV11-1,NA,TRBJ2-2,TGTGCCAGCAGCTTAGCATGGAAGAGGACCGGGGAGCTGTTTTTT,CASSLAWKRTGELFF
NA,TRBV7-2,NA,TRBJ2-7,TGTGCCAGCAGCTTAGAGGGAGGGGGTTTTTACGAGCAGTACTTC,CASSLEGGGFYEQYF
TRBD1,TRBV11-2,NA,TRBJ2-3,TGTGCCAGCAGCATAACAGGGGGTGACGCGAATACGCAGTATTTT,CASSITGGDANTQYF
NA,TRBV9,NA,TRBJ1-5,TGTGCCAGCAGCGTTTCGGGTGTTAGCCAGCCCCAGCATTTT,CASSVSGVSQPQHF
TRBD1,TRBV5-5,once,TRBJ2-2,TGTGCCAGCAGCTCTACAGGGGGCGCTTTGACCGGGGAGCTGTTTTTT,CASSSTGGALTGELFF
TRBD2,TRBV10-2,NA,TRBJ2-3,TGCGCCAGCAGTGGACAGCGGGGGTCTAGCACAGATACGCAGTATTTT,CASSGQRGSSTDTQYF
NA,TRBV5-4,NA,TRBJ1-1,TGTGCCAGCAGCTTGCGACAGTTGAACACTGAAGCTTTCTTT,CASSLRQLNTEAFF
TRBD2,TRBV7-8,NA,TRBJ2-1,TGTGCCAGCAGCCGGACTAGCGGGAGTTCCTACAATGAGCAGTTCTTC,CASSRTSGSSYNEQFF
TRBD2,TRBV7-2,NA,TRBJ2-1,TGTGCCAGCAGCTTAGGCGGGAGGGGGAATGAGCAGTTCTTC,CASSLGGRGNEQFF
TRBD2,TRBV5-1,NA,TRBJ2-1,TGCGCCAGCAGCGCAATTCGGTGGACTAGCGGGACGGAAAACAATGAGCAGTTCTTC,CASSAIRWTSGTENNEQFF
NA,TRBV28,NA,TRBJ1-6,TGTGCCAGCAGTTTAGAATCGAGCTCCTATAATTCACCCCTCCACTTT,CASSLESSSYNSPLHF
TRBD2,TRBV4-1,NA,TRBJ2-7,TGCGCCAGCAGCGAACGGGAGGTCTCCTACGAGCAGTACTTC,CASSEREVSYEQYF
TRBD1,TRBV28,many,TRBJ2-2,TGTGCCAGCAGTTTACGGACAGGGACCGGGGAGCTGTTTTTT,CASSLRTGTGELFF
TRBD1,TRBV12-3/TRBV12-4,few,TRBJ2-4,TGTGCCAGCAGTACAGGGGGCAAAAACATTCAGTACTTC,CASSTGGKNIQYF
NA,TRBV19,NA,TRBJ1-2,TGTGCCAGTAAGGACAGATTATATGGCTACACCTTC,CASKDRLYGYTF
NA,TRBV2,NA,TRBJ1-1,TGTGCCAGCAGTTGGGACACAGTCACTGAAGCTTTCTTT,CASSWDTVTEAFF
TRBD2,TRBV10-3,once,TRBJ2-3,TGTGCCATCAGCAAGACTAGCGGCAGCACAGATACGCAGTATTTT,CAISKTSGSTDTQYF
TRBD1,TRBV19,NA,TRBJ2-3,TGTGCCAGTAGTGAAGGACAGGGGAGGGCAGATACGCAGTATTTT,CASSEGQGRADTQYF
NA,TRBV6-5,NA,TRBJ1-1,TGTGCCAGCAGTTACGTTCGGGAGAACACTGAAGCTTTCTTT,CASSYVRENTEAFF
TRBD2,TRBV28,NA,TRBJ2-7,TGTGCCAGCAGTTTGGCTAGCGGCGAGCAGTACTTC,CASSLASGEQYF
TRBD2,TRBV4-1,NA,TRBJ2-5,TGCGCCAGCAGCCCATGGACTAGCGGGCAAGGGACCCAGTACTTC,CASSPWTSGQGTQYF
TRBD1,TRBV7-8,few,TRBJ1-4,TGTGCCAGCAGCTTAGGGGGACAGGGGGCTGCTAATGAAAAACTGTTTTTT,CASSLGGQGAANEKLFF
TRBD2,TRBV6-5,NA,TRBJ2-1,TGTGCCAGCAGTTCCCGGACTAGCGGGAGGGCCGGAGAGCAGTTCTTC,CASSSRTSGRAGEQFF
NA,TRBV6-5,NA,TRBJ1-1,TGTGCCAGCAGGGCCCAGGGTGATAACACTGAAGCTTTCTTT,CASRAQGDNTEAFF
TRBD1,TRBV6-1,once,TRBJ1-4,TGTGCCAGCAGTGAGGACAGGGCAGAAAAACTGTTTTTT,CASSEDRAEKLFF
NA,TRBV6-5,once,TRBJ2-2,TGTGCCAGCAGTTACCCGGGCACCGGGGAGCTGTTTTTT,CASSYPGTGELFF
TRBD2,TRBV7-2,NA,TRBJ2-7,TGTGCCAGCAGACCAGAATTAGCGGGAGGCTACGAGCAGTACTTC,CASRPELAGGYEQYF
NA,TRBV29-1,NA,TRBJ1-3,TGCAGCGTTGGTCAGTCCTCTGGAAACACCATATATTTT,CSVGQSSGNTIYF
TRBD2,TRBV6-6,NA,TRBJ2-7,TGTGCCAGCAGTCCCCCCCCATCCGGGGGAGGGAACTACGAGCAGTACTTC,CASSPPPSGGGNYEQYF
TRBD1,TRBV5-4,NA,TRBJ1-6,TGTGCCAGCAGCTCGGAGAGGGGGCAATTTGGTTCACCCCTCCACTTT,CASSSERGQFGSPLHF
TRBD1,TRBV10-3,NA,TRBJ1-4,TGTGCCATCAGTGATCGACAGGGCCCGACGAGGGAAAAACTGTTTTTT,CAISDRQGPTREKLFF
TRBD1,TRBV29-1,many,TRBJ1-2,TGCAGCGTTGGGAGGGGGACAGGGGAGAAAAGAGGCTACACCTTC,CSVGRGTGEKRGYTF
TRBD2,TRBV5-6,NA,TRBJ2-5,TGTGCCAGCAGCTTGGGCCCACCTGGACTAGTCAGGGAGACCCAGTACTTC,CASSLGPPGLVRETQYF
NA,TRBV29-1,NA,TRBJ2-7,TGCAGCGTTTTCATAGCAGGAGGCTACGAGCAGTACTTC,CSVFIAGGYEQYF
TRBD2,TRBV9,NA,TRBJ2-4,TGTGCCAGCAGCGTAGCACCTGGGGGGGATCTGCGCCAAAACATTCAGTACTTC,CASSVAPGGDLRQNIQYF
TRBD1,TRBV9,few,TRBJ2-5,TGTGCCAGCAGCGCACAGGGGGTCGGGGAGACCCAGTACTTC,CASSAQGVGETQYF
NA,TRBV12-2,NA,TRBJ1-6,TGTGCAAGTCGCTTAGCGGGGACAGGGTTTTCACCCCTCCACTTT,CASRLAGTGFSPLHF
TRBD2,TRBV5-1,NA,TRBJ2-1,TGCGCCAGCAGCCCGGGGACTAGCGGAAACAATGAGCAGTTCTTC,CASSPGTSGNNEQFF
TRBD1,TRBV11-2,once,TRBJ2-5,TGTGCCAGCAGCTTAGGACAGGGGCCTCAAGAGACCCAGTACTTC,CASSLGQGPQETQYF
NA,TRBV6-5,NA,TRBJ2-7,TGTGCCAGCACCGAGGCGGGGTTCCCCTACGAGCAGTACTTC,CASTEAGFPYEQYF